This T cell receptor beta chain was sequenced in a study of PD-1 blockade in mismatch repair-deficient tumors. Libraries were prepared by immunoSEQ multiplex PCR; TCRdb keeps only in-frame clonotypes and omits some of them. The profile shows over 30,000 clones, around 80% of them singletons. The germline V gene encodes CDR1 SGHRS and CDR2 YFSETQ. This CDR3 has 16 residues. After removal of 0 bases from V and 2 bases from J, the junction contained 8 bases not matched to a gene. This clone was observed a handful of times. Its antigen remains unknown. Findings of the study overall: After pembrolizumab, tumor-resident clones rose rapidly, then generally contracted before radiologic responses.

This TCR was sampled from an adult with mismatch repair-deficient cancer. The gene calls are TRBV5-1 and TRBJ2-7, with 7 bases matching TRBD2. The sequences come from PBMCs, collected less than 7 weeks after starting pembrolizumab. The DNA for the CDR3 is TGCGCCAGCAGCTTGGCAGGTAGCGGGTCTACCTACGAGCAGTACTTC. Amino acid sequence: CASSLAGSGSTYEQYF.